This T cell receptor (beta chain) came from a study of blood T cell repertoires in COVID-19. Turning to the study itself: The analysed material was cDNA or gDNA that came from T cells, B-cell-depleted T cells, or PBMCs.

There are 14 residues in the CDR3. J was trimmed by 2 bases and V by 6 bases; bases with no gene match: 7. Germline loops: CDR1 MDHEN, CDR2 SYDVKM. In the source study's methods: Estimation of nucleated cell counts was performed using reference gene primer amplification. TCRdb's copy holds only in-frame clones and misses some; the assay was immunoSEQ multiplex PCR. V and J calls and clone size are given by that table; D and trimming were obtained from the DNA. Altogether 400,000 to 500,000 clones are present, 70% to 90% being singletons, with the ten largest covering about 1.5%. This TCR was recovered from a woman aged 18 to 35 who had been exposed to COVID-19. Sequencing was carried out using PBMCs or T cells enriched from blood (not recorded which). The chain joins TRBV28 to TRBJ2-7, with TRBD1 matching 7 bases. The CDR3 DNA reads TGTGCCAGCAGGGACAGGACAAACACCTACGAGCAGTACTTC. Residues: CASRDRTNTYEQYF.